The present entry profiles one T cell receptor beta chain with its context. The data were obtained in a study of graft-versus-host responses after intestinal transplantation. Produced via immunoSEQ multiplex PCR; TCRdb's table is partial and in-frame only. This table holds tens of thousands of clones, around 92% found once. The V gene end was trimmed by 0 bases and the J gene end by 2 bases; junction bases not matched to a gene: 2. CDR1 SGHDT and CDR2 YYEEEE come from the germline V gene. The CDR3 consists of 15 residues. V and J are TRBV5-6 and TRBJ2-7, with 10 bases fitting TRBD2. The sequence was obtained from a human patient who received an intestinal transplant, so some T cells may come from the graft donor. The sequencing used PBMCs, collected 98 days after intestinal transplantation. The CDR3 is CASSLDLAGAYEQYF. The CDR3 bases are TGTGCCAGCAGCTTGGACCTAGCGGGAGCCTACGAGCAGTACTTC. Filled out from reference TRBV5-6 and TRBJ2-7, the complete variable domain reads DAGVTQSPTHLIKTRGQQVTLRCSPKSGHDTVSWYQQALGQGPQFIFQYYEEEERQRGNFPDRFSGHQFPNYSSELNVNALLLGDSALYLCASSLDLAGAYEQYFGPGTRLTVT.